Listed below are T cell receptor beta chains from one sample, sequenced in a study of beta chain features in type 1 diabetes. Profiled with immunoSEQ multiplex PCR; TCRdb holds only in-frame clones, not every one. The data show 45,000 to 65,000 clones, around 56% seen once. Sequencing input: Tregs from blood. The receptors come from a woman between 35 and 50 years old with type 1 diabetes. CDR3s include the opening cysteine and the closing phenylalanine or tryptophan. The order of the fields is J gene, clone size, D gene, CDR3 length, V gene, CDR3 protein, CDR3 DNA. A D gene is named only where the DNA matches it firmly. Rows may omit the clone size; those that give it use once, few, many or a size class.

TRBJ1-3	.	TRBD1	15	TRBV27	CARPGQLPSGNTIYF	TGTGCCAGGCCGGGACAGCTCCCCTCTGGAAACACCATATATTTT
TRBJ1-4	.	TRBD1	14	TRBV7-9	CASSVQGGNEKLFF	TGTGCCAGCAGCGTACAGGGGGGAAATGAAAAACTGTTTTTT
TRBJ1-2	.	.	14	TRBV4-3	CASSQGEGPYGYTF	TGCGCCAGCAGCCAAGGTGAGGGCCCCTATGGCTACACCTTC
TRBJ2-3	.	.	15	TRBV28	CASSSVQHSTDTQYF	TGTGCCAGCAGTTCCGTTCAACACAGCACAGATACGCAGTATTTT
TRBJ2-3	.	.	11	TRBV5-1	CASRGGDTQYF	TGCGCCAGCAGGGGGGGAGATACGCAGTATTTT
TRBJ1-4	.	.	15	TRBV6-6	CASSTSPGLGEKLFF	TGTGCCAGCAGTACTAGCCCGGGACTTGGGGAAAAACTGTTTTTT
TRBJ1-1	few	.	10	TRBV20-1	CSARGPEAFF	TGCAGTGCCAGGGGACCGGAAGCTTTCTTT
TRBJ2-7	.	TRBD1	13	TRBV28	CASRAGGSYEQYF	TGTGCCAGCAGGGCAGGGGGTAGCTACGAGCAGTACTTC
TRBJ2-1	.	TRBD2	13	TRBV29-1	CSVEPGLPNEQFF	TGCAGCGTTGAACCGGGACTACCTAATGAGCAGTTCTTC
TRBJ2-2	.	TRBD1	15	TRBV5-4	CASSNGQGGTGELFF	TGTGCCAGCAGCAATGGACAGGGAGGTACCGGGGAGCTGTTTTTT
TRBJ1-1	.	.	13	TRBV5-8	CASSPAALFEAFF	TGTGCCAGCAGCCCGGCGGCCCTTTTTGAAGCTTTCTTT
TRBJ1-2	.	.	15	TRBV10-3	CAISEASSGDSGYTF	TGTGCCATCAGTGAGGCCAGCTCAGGGGATTCTGGCTACACCTTC
TRBJ2-7	few	.	16	TRBV7-2	CASSLGIRRDTHEQYF	TGTGCCAGCAGCTTAGGGATCAGGCGGGATACGCACGAGCAGTACTTC
TRBJ1-6	.	.	15	TRBV5-1	CASSSGGRPEEPLHF	TGCGCCAGCAGCAGCGGGGGACGTCCGGAGGAACCCCTCCACTTT
TRBJ1-2	.	TRBD1	16	TRBV5-1	CASSYQTGAANYGYTF	TGCGCCAGCAGCTACCAGACAGGGGCCGCTAACTATGGCTACACCTTC
TRBJ2-6	.	.	14	TRBV7-2	CASSLEPGASVLTF	TGTGCCAGCAGCTTAGAACCTGGGGCCAGCGTCCTGACTTTC
TRBJ1-1	.	.	15	TRBV18	CASSPRTAHSTEAFF	TGTGCCAGCTCACCGCGGACAGCTCACAGCACTGAAGCTTTCTTT
TRBJ2-1	.	.	15	TRBV6-1	CASSESLSSYNEQFF	TGTGCCAGCAGTGAATCCCTCAGCTCCTACAATGAGCAGTTCTTC
TRBJ1-4	.	TRBD1	15	TRBV5-6	CASSSGTAYVEKLFF	TGTGCCAGCAGTTCAGGGACAGCCTACGTTGAAAAACTGTTTTTT
TRBJ1-2	.	TRBD1	15	TRBV4-2	CASSPKGGQEDGYTF	TGTGCCAGCAGCCCCAAGGGGGGACAGGAAGATGGCTACACCTTC
TRBJ2-7	.	.	17	TRBV13	CASSPNRDRQLSYEQYF	TGTGCCAGCAGCCCTAATCGAGACAGGCAGCTCTCCTACGAGCAGTACTTC
TRBJ2-3	.	.	16	TRBV5-1	CASSFSSSDLTDTQYF	TGCGCCAGCAGCTTTTCTAGCTCAGACCTCACAGATACGCAGTATTTT
TRBJ1-2	.	.	13	TRBV6-1	CASRNLLGDGYTF	TGTGCCAGCAGAAATCTTTTGGGAGATGGCTACACCTTC
TRBJ1-2	.	.	11	TRBV6-1	CASSQGQGYTF	TGTGCCAGCAGCCAGGGGCAAGGCTACACCTTC
TRBJ1-5	.	.	15	TRBV27	CASSLSFYSNQPQHF	TGTGCCAGCAGTTTATCGTTTTATAGCAATCAGCCCCAGCATTTT
TRBJ2-1	few	TRBD2	12	TRBV10-3	CAISLAGDEQFF	TGTGCCATCAGTTTAGCGGGAGATGAGCAGTTCTTC
TRBJ2-2	.	.	15	TRBV12-5	CASGLGTGIIGELFF	TGTGCTAGTGGTTTGGGAACAGGGATCATCGGGGAGCTGTTTTTT
TRBJ1-1	.	.	14	TRBV10-3	CAISSGSGNTEAFF	TGTGCCATCAGTTCGGGGAGTGGGAACACTGAAGCTTTCTTT
TRBJ1-4	.	.	16	TRBV4-2	CASSQIPPAGDGKLFF	TGTGCCAGCAGCCAAATCCCCCCGGCGGGGGACGGAAAACTGTTTTTT
TRBJ2-2	.	TRBD1	17	TRBV5-1	CASSPVMGQGNTGELFF	TGCGCCAGCAGCCCCGTGATGGGACAGGGGAACACCGGGGAGCTGTTTTTT
TRBJ2-5	.	TRBD2	14	TRBV6-5	CASGASGRQETQYF	TGTGCCAGCGGAGCTAGCGGACGCCAAGAGACCCAGTACTTC
TRBJ1-1	.	TRBD1	14	TRBV19	CASSRDSPVAEAFF	TGTGCCAGTAGTAGGGACAGCCCGGTCGCTGAAGCTTTCTTT
TRBJ2-3	.	TRBD2	14	TRBV15	CATSTSLFRGEQYF	TGTGCCACCAGCACCAGCCTCTTCCGGGGGGAGCAGTATTTT
TRBJ2-2	.	TRBD1	14	TRBV6-1	CASRGQARTGELFF	TGTGCCAGCAGAGGACAGGCCCGGACCGGGGAGCTGTTTTTT
TRBJ1-2	.	.	12	TRBV28	CASTLGGYGYTF	TGTGCCAGCACCTTGGGAGGCTATGGCTACACCTTC
TRBJ2-1	.	TRBD2	15	TRBV18	CASSGLAGAYNEQFF	TGTGCCAGCTCAGGGCTAGCGGGGGCCTACAATGAGCAGTTCTTC
TRBJ1-1	.	.	14	TRBV5-4	CASSPGQSNTEAFF	TGTGCCAGCAGCCCAGGACAGTCGAACACTGAAGCTTTCTTT
TRBJ1-1	.	.	13	TRBV7-2	CASSFQMKTEAFF	TGTGCCAGCAGCTTCCAGATGAAAACTGAAGCTTTCTTT
TRBJ2-5	few	.	11	TRBV30	CAWTREETQYF	TGTGCCTGGACGAGAGAAGAGACCCAGTACTTC
TRBJ1-1	few	.	15	TRBV4-2	CASSRLQSQGTEAFF	TGTGCCAGCAGCCGGTTACAGAGCCAGGGGACTGAAGCTTTCTTT
TRBJ1-1	few	.	11	TRBV2	CASSGLTEAFF	TGTGCCAGCTCAGGTCTAACTGAAGCTTTCTTT
TRBJ1-2	.	.	14	TRBV5-6	CASSLNFEDYGYTF	TGTGCCAGCAGCTTGAACTTCGAGGACTATGGCTACACCTTC
TRBJ2-1	.	TRBD2	15	TRBV6-5	CASSAGTSGIDEQFF	TGTGCCAGCAGTGCCGGGACTAGCGGGATTGATGAGCAGTTCTTC
TRBJ2-2	.	TRBD2	17	TRBV4-3	CASSQGGLAGVPGELFF	TGCGCCAGCAGCCAAGGCGGACTAGCGGGAGTACCCGGGGAGCTGTTTTTT
TRBJ2-1	.	.	16	TRBV4-1	CASSYMYRLADNEQFF	TGCGCCAGCAGCTACATGTATCGACTGGCTGACAATGAGCAGTTCTTC
TRBJ1-1	.	.	15	TRBV7-7	CASSPRVWSNTEAFF	TGTGCTAGCAGCCCCCGGGTGTGGTCGAACACTGAAGCTTTCTTT
TRBJ2-4	.	TRBD1	17	TRBV28	CASSTYGGGTGGDIQYF	TGTGCCAGCAGTACTTATGGTGGAGGGACAGGGGGCGACATTCAGTACTTC
TRBJ1-2	.	.	16	TRBV7-2	CASSRREIETNYGYTF	TGTGCCAGCAGCCGTAGGGAGATCGAAACTAACTATGGCTACACCTTC
TRBJ2-7	.	TRBD2	18	TRBV28	CASSSGGIAGRSSYEQYF	TGTGCCAGCAGCTCGGGGGGAATTGCGGGGAGAAGCTCCTACGAGCAGTACTTC
TRBJ1-5	once	.	11	TRBV27	CASRGAQPQHF	TGTGCCAGCCGCGGGGCCCAGCCCCAGCATTTT
TRBJ2-2	.	.	13	TRBV6-5	CASSYQDTGELFF	TGTGCCAGCAGTTACCAGGACACCGGGGAGCTGTTTTTT
TRBJ1-2	few	.	15	TRBV29-1	CSVEKGGAKDYGYTF	TGCAGCGTTGAGAAAGGGGGAGCGAAGGACTATGGCTACACCTTC
TRBJ2-7	.	.	14	TRBV7-2	CASSVGRVGYEQYF	TGTGCCAGCAGCGTAGGCCGGGTCGGTTACGAGCAGTACTTC